This TCR beta chain was identified during a study of T cell responses to AZD1222 COVID-19 vaccine. Whole-study results and caveats: Only six people who got AZD1222 tested seropositive at baseline.

Losses at the gene ends were 6 bases for V and 7 bases for J; bases not matched to a gene: 7. There are 13 residues in the CDR3. Germline values: CDR1 SGHTA, CDR2 FQGNSA. On this clone itself: No antigen is known for it.

Here immunoSEQ multiplex PCR was the method, and the copy in TCRdb shows in-frame clones only, minus some. The profile shows approximately 150,000 clones, 85% to 90% of them singletons. The chain couples TRBV7-2 to TRBJ2-7; 9 nucleotides agree with TRBD1. The source material was peripheral blood, sampled 28 days after the second AZD1222 dose. This TCR was sampled from an adult who received the AZD1222 COVID-19 vaccine. The CDR3 nucleotides are TGTGCCAGCAGTTATGACAGGGGGAGTGAGCAGTACTTC. Translating it yields CASSYDRGSEQYF.